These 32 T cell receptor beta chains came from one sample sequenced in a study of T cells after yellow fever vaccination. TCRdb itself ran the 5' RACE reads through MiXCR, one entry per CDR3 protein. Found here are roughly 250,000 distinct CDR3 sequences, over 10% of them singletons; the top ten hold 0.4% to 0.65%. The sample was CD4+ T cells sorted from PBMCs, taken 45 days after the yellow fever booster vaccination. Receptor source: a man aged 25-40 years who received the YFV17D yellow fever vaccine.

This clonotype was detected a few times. CDR3 sequence: CSARGLAGFLDTQYF. The CDR3 nucleotides read TGCAGTGCTAGGGGACTAGCGGGATTCCTAGATACGCAGTATTTT. This sequence joins TRBV20-1 and TRBJ2-3; 13 nucleotides agree with TRBD2. The CDR3 has 15 amino acids. V was clipped by 3 bases and J by 5 bases; unmatched bases: 5. Germline loops: CDR1 DFQATT, CDR2 SNEGSKA (reference sequence).

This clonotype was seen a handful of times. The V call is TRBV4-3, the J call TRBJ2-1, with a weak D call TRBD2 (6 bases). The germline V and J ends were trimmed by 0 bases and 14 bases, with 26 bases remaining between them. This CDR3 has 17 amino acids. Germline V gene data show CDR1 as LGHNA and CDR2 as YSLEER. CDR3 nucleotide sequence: TGCGCCAGCAGCCAAGATAGCAACAGCGGGCCCCTTTCGGTCGAGTTCTTC. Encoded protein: CASSQDSNSGPLSVEFF.

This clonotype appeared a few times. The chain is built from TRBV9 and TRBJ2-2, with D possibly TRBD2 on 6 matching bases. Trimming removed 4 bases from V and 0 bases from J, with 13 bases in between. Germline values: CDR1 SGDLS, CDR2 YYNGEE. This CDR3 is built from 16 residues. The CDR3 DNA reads TGTGCCAGCAGCTTCTCCGGGACTTCGAACACCGGGGAGCTGTTTTTT. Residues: CASSFSGTSNTGELFF.

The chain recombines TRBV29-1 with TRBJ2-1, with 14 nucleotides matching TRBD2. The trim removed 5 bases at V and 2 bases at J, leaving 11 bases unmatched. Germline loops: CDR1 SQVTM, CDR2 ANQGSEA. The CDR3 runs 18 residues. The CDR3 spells CSVPSLGLAGGAYNEQFF. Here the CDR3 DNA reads TGCAGCGTTCCTTCACTAGGACTAGCGGGAGGCGCCTACAATGAGCAGTTCTTC.

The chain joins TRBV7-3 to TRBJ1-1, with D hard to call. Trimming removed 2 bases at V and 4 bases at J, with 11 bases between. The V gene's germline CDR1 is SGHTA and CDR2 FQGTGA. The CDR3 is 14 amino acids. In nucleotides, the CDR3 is TGTGCCAGCAGCTTAGCCGCGGGATCCACTGAAGCTTTCTTT. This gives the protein CASSLAAGSTEAFF.

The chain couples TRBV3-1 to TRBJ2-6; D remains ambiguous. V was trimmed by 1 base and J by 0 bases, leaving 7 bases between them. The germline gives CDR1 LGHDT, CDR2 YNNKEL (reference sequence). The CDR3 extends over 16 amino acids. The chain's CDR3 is CASSQALTSGANVLTF. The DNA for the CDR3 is TGTGCCAGCAGCCAAGCCCTGACCTCTGGGGCCAACGTCCTGACTTTC. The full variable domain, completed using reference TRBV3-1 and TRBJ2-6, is DTAVSQTPKYLVTQMGNDKSIKCEQNLGHDTMYWYKQDSKKFLKIMFSYNNKELIINETVPNRFSPKSPDKAHLNLHINSLELGDSAVYFCASSQALTSGANVLTFGAGSRLTVL.

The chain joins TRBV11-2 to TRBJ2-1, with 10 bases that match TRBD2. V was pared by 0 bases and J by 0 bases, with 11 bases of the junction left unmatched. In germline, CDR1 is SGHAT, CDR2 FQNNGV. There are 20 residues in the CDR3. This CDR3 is CASSLDLGLAAPSSYNEQFF. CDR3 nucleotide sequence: TGTGCCAGCAGCTTAGATCTAGGACTAGCGGCTCCTAGCTCCTACAATGAGCAGTTCTTC.

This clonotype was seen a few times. CDR3 DNA sequence: TGTGCCAGCAGCCAAGATATTGGGACCCAGTACTTC. It yields the protein CASSQDIGTQYF. V and J are TRBV14 and TRBJ2-5; D call uncertain. The CDR3 is 12 amino acids. The ends were cut back, 0 bases at V and 7 bases at J, with 6 bases in the middle. Per the germline V gene, CDR1 is SGHDN and CDR2 is FVKESK.

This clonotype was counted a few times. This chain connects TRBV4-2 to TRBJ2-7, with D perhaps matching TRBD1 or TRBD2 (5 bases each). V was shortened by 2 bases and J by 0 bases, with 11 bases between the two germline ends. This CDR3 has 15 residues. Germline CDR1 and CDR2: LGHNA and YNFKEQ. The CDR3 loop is CASSQLGTASYEQYF. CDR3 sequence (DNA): TGTGCCAGCAGCCAATTGGGGACGGCCTCCTACGAGCAGTACTTC.

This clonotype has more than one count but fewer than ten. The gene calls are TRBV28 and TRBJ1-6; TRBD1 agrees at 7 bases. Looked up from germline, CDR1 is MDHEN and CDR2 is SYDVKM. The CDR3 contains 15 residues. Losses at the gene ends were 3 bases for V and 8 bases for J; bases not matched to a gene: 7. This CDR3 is CASSFPGQKDSPLHF. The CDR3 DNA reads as TGTGCCAGCAGTTTCCCGGGACAGAAGGATTCACCCCTCCACTTT.

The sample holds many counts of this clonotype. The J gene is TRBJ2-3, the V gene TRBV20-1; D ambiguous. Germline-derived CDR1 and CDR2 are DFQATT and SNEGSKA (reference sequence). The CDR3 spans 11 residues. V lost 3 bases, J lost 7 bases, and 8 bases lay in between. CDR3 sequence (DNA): TGCAGTGCTAGGGTTCAGAATACGCAGTATTTT. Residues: CSARVQNTQYF.

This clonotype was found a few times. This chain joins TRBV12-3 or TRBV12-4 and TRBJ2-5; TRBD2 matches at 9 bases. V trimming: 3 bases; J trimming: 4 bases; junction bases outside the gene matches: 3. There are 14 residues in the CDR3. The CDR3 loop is CASSLREGLETQYF. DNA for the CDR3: TGTGCCAGCAGTTTGCGGGAGGGCCTAGAGACCCAGTACTTC.

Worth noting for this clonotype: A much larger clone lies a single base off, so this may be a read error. The CDR3 sequence: CASSSRPVGSNTGELFF. CDR3 DNA: TGTGCCAGCAGTTCTCGCCCGGTGGGGTCGAACACCGGGGAGCTGTTTTTT. The chain is built from TRBV25-1 and TRBJ2-2; D ambiguous. The CDR3 covers 17 residues. The germline V gene has CDR1 MGHDK and CDR2 SYGVNS. The V end was cut by 5 bases, the J end by 0 bases, with 16 bases between.

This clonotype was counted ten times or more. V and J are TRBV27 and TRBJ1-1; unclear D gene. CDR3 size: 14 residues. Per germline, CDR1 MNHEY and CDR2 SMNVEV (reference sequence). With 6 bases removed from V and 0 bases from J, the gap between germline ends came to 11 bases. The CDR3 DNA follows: TGTGCCAGCAGACCCAGGAGTGTGAACACTGAAGCTTTCTTT. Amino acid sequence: CASRPRSVNTEAFF.

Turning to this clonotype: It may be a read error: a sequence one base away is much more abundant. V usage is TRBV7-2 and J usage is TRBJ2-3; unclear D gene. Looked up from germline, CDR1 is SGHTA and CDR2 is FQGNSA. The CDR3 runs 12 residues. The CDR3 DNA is TGTGACAGCAGCTTATGGACAGATACGCAGTATTTT. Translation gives CDSSLWTDTQYF.

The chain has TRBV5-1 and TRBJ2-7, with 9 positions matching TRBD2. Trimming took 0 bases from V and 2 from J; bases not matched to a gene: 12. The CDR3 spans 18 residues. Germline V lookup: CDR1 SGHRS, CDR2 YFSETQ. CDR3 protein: CASSLGLAVRRAAYEQYF. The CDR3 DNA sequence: TGCGCCAGCAGCTTGGGACTAGCGGTCAGGAGGGCGGCCTACGAGCAGTACTTC.

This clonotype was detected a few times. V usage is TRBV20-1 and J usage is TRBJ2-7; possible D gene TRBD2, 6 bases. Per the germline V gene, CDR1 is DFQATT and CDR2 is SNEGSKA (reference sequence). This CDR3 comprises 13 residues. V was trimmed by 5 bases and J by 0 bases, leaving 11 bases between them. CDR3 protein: CSAPLTSSYEQYF. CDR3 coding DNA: TGCAGTGCTCCGTTGACTAGCTCCTACGAGCAGTACTTC.

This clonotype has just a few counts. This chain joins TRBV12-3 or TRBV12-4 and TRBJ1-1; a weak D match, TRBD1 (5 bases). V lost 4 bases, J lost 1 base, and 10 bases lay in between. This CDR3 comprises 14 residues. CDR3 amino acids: CASSWGDRNTEAFF. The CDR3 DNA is TGTGCCAGCAGTTGGGGCGACAGGAACACTGAAGCTTTCTTT.

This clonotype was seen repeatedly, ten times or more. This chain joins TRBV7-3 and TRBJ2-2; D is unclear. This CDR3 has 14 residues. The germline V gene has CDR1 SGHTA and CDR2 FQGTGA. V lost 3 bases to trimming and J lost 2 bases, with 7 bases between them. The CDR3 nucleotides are TGTGCCAGCAGCTTGGACGGCAACACCGGGGAGCTGTTTTTT. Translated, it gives CASSLDGNTGELFF.

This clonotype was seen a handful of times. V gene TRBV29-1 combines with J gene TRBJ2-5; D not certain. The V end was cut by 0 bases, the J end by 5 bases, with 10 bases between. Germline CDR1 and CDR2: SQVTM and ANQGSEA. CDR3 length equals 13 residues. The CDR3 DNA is TGCAGCGTTGAAGATCAACCAGAGGAGACCCAGTACTTC. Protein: CSVEDQPEETQYF.

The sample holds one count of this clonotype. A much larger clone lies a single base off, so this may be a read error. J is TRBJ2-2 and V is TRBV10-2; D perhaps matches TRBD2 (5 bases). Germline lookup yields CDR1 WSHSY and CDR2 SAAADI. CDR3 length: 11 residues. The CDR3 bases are TGCGCCACCCACAACACCGGGGAGCTGTCTTTT. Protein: CATHNTGELSF.

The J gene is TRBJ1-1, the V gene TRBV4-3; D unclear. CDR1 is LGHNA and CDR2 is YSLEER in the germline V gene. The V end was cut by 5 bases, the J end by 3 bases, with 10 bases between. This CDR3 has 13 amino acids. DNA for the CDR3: TGCGCCAGCAGCGAATCGGTGGACACTGAAGCTTTCTTT. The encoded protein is CASSESVDTEAFF.

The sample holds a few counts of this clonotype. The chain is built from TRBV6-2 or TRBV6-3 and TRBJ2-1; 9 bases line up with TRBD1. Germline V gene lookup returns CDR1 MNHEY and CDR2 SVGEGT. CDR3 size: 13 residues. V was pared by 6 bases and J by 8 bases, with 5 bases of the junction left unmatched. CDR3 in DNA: TGTGCCAGCAGACCAACAGGGGGCGATGAGCAGTTCTTC. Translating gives CASRPTGGDEQFF.

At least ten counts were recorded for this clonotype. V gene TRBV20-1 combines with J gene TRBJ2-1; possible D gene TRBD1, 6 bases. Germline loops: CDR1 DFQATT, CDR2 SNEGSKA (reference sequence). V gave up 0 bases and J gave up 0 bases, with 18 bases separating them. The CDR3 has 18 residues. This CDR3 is CSARDRGSKVSSYNEQFF. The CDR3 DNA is TGCAGTGCTAGAGATAGGGGGAGTAAAGTCAGCTCCTACAATGAGCAGTTCTTC.

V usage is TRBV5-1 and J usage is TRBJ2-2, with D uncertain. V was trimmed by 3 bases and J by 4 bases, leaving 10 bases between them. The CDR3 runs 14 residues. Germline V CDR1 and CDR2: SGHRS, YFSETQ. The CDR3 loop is CASSWKDGTGELFF. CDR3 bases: TGCGCCAGCAGCTGGAAAGACGGCACCGGGGAGCTGTTTTTT. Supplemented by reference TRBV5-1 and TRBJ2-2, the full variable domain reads KAGVTQTPRYLIKTRGQQVTLSCSPISGHRSVSWYQQTPGQGLQFLFEYFSETQRNKGNFPGRFSGRQFSNSRSEMNVSTLELGDSALYLCASSWKDGTGELFFGEGSRLTVL.

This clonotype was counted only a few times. CDR3 DNA sequence: TGTGCCAGCAGCTTAAGTCGGCAGTTCTTC. Translating it yields CASSLSRQFF. The chain couples TRBV7-2 to TRBJ2-1, with no clear D. The CDR3 contains 10 residues. V was trimmed by 2 bases and J by 12 bases, leaving 5 bases between them. The germline gives CDR1 SGHTA, CDR2 FQGNSA.

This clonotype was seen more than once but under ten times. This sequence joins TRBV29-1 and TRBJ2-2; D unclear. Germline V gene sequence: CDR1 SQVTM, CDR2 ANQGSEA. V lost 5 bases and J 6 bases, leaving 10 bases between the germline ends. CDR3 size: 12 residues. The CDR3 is CSVCYPPGELFF. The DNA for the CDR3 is TGCAGCGTTTGTTACCCCCCCGGGGAGCTGTTTTTT.

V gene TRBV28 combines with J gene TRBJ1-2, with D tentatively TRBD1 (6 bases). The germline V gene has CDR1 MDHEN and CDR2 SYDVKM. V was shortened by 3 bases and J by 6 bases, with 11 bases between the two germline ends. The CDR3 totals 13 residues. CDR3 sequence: CASSFQRGNGYTF. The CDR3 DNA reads TGTGCCAGCAGTTTTCAGAGGGGGAATGGCTACACCTTC.

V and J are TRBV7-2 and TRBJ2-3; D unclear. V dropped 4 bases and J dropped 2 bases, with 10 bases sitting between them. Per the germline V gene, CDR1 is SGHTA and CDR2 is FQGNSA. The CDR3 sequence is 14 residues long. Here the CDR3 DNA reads TGTGCCAGCAGCTCCACATCACCCACAGATACGCAGTATTTT. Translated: CASSSTSPTDTQYF.

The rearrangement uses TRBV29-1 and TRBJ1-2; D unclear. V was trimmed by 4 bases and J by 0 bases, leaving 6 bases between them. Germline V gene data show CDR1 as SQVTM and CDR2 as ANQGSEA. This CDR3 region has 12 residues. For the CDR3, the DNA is TGCAGCGTTGCTAGGCCTAACTATGGCTACACCTTC. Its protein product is CSVARPNYGYTF.

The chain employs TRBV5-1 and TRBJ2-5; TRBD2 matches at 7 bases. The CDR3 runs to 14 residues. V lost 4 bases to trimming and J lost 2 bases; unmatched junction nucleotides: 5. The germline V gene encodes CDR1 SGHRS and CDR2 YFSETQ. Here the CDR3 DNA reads TGCGCCAGCAGCATTACTAGCGCTCAAGAGACCCAGTACTTC. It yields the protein CASSITSAQETQYF.

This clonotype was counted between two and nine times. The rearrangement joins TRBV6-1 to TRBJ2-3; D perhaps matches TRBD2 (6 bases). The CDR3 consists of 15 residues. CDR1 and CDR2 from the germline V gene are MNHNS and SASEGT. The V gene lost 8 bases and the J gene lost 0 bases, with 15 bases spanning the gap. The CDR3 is CASSWRVDSTDTQYF. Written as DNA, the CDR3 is TGTGCCAGCTCTTGGAGGGTCGATAGCACAGATACGCAGTATTTT.